The clone carrying this TCR beta chain appeared a single time. No antigen is known for it. This CDR3 has 15 residues. Germline CDR1 and CDR2: MGHRA and YSYEKL. V gave up 4 bases and J gave up 0 bases, with 10 bases separating them. The data derive from a study of T cell responses to AZD1222 COVID-19 vaccine. Data came from immunoSEQ multiplex PCR; TCRdb stores just in-frame clones and leaves some out. The table records under 200,000 clones, roughly 92% of them present only once. Study observations and caveats: Sampling captured repertoires only after the peak T cell response. Compared with day 0, the breadth and depth of the Spike-specific TCR repertoire rose significantly after two doses of AZD1222.

The sequences come from peripheral blood, collected on day 0 of AZD1222 vaccination. This clonotype was obtained from an adult in good health. The chain carries TRBV4-1 and TRBJ2-1; D is ambiguous. For the CDR3, the DNA is TGCGCCAGCAGCCCTCTCGGCCTCTCCTACAATGAGCAGTTCTTC. Residues: CASSPLGLSYNEQFF.